Shown below are 20 T cell receptor beta chains from a single sample sequenced in a study of molecular identifiers for immune sequencing clone quantification. TCRdb re-called the PCR reads with MiXCR, one entry per CDR3 protein. Of hundreds of thousands of distinct CDR3 sequences detected, over 25% appear once; the ten largest clones hold 0.7% to 0.95%. Sequenced: naive CD8+ T cells from blood, with Jurkat cell RNA spiked in. Subset here: FACS-sorted CD8+CD4-CCR7+CD45RA+ naive T cells. These receptor sequences come from a human donor in good health. Some libraries in this study had Jurkat cell RNA spiked in.

The chain combines TRBV20-1 with TRBJ1-1, with D uncertain. The CDR3 length is 11 residues. Per germline, CDR1 DFQATT and CDR2 SNEGSKA (reference sequence). Between the trimmed V and J ends, which lost 8 bases and 5 bases, there was a span of 12 bases. The CDR3 DNA follows: TGCAGTACTCCTGGGGATACTGAAGCTTTCTTT. Translation gives CSTPGDTEAFF.

In its sample, this clonotype was seen many times. The V and J genes are TRBV9 and TRBJ1-6, with a possible D match to TRBD1 (5 bases). Germline CDR1 and CDR2: SGDLS and YYNGEE. This CDR3 is built from 14 residues. The V gene lost 0 bases and the J gene lost 8 bases, with 9 bases spanning the gap. CDR3 in amino acids: CASSVGGVDSPLHF. CDR3 DNA: TGTGCCAGCAGCGTAGGGGGGGTTGATTCACCCCTCCACTTT.

The CDR3, as DNA: TGCAGTGTCCGACTAGTGCCTGGGGGGACCCAGTACTTC. As protein: CSVRLVPGGTQYF. The chain recombines TRBV20-1 with TRBJ2-5; D possibly corresponds to TRBD2 (6 bases). Germline CDR1 reads DFQATT; CDR2 reads SNEGSKA (reference sequence). Trimming pared 7 bases from V and 7 bases from J, leaving 19 bases between. This CDR3 spans 13 amino acids.

Comments on this clonotype: This sequence may be a read error, since a much larger clone differs from it by one base. V gene TRBV11-2 combines with J gene TRBJ2-7; D may be TRBD1 or TRBD2 (5 bases each). Germline CDR1 reads SGHAT; CDR2 reads FQNNGV. The CDR3 length is 12 residues. CDR3 residues: CASSSDWDEQHF. The CDR3 DNA sequence: TGTGCCAGCAGTTCCGACTGGGACGAGCAGCACTTC. The full variable domain, rest sourced from reference TRBV11-2 and TRBJ2-7, is EAGVAQSPRYKIIEKRQSVAFWCNPISGHATLYWYQQILGQGPKLLIQFQNNGVVDDSQLPKDRFSAERLKGVDSTLKIQPAKLEDSAVYLCASSSDWDEQHFGPGTRLTVT.

The rearrangement links TRBV19 to TRBJ1-2; D unclear. This CDR3 region has 13 residues. V was trimmed by 5 bases and J by 6 bases, leaving 13 bases between them. In germline, CDR1 is LNHDA, CDR2 SQIVND (reference sequence). This CDR3 is CASSYGGIDGYTF. DNA of the CDR3: TGTGCCAGTAGTTACGGCGGGATCGATGGCTACACCTTC.

This clonotype was detected a few times. V gene TRBV29-1 combines with J gene TRBJ2-2, with TRBD1 identical over 7 bases. Germline CDR1 is SQVTM and CDR2 is ANQGSEA. J was trimmed by 6 bases and V by 7 bases; bases with no gene match: 11. The length of the CDR3 is 14 residues. The CDR3 region is CSAQWAGGSGELFF. The DNA for the CDR3 is TGCAGCGCCCAATGGGCAGGGGGTTCCGGGGAGCTGTTTTTT.

Remarks on this clonotype: A read error may explain this, as a much larger clone is one base away. The chain combines TRBV13 with TRBJ1-1, with a possible D match to TRBD1 (5 bases). The ends were cut back, 5 bases at V and 3 bases at J, with 19 bases in the middle. The CDR3 totals 16 residues. The germline CDR1 and CDR2 sequences are PRHDT and FYEKMQ (reference sequence). This CDR3 reads CASSTEGQSGDTEAFF. CDR3 nucleotides: TGTGCCAGCAGCACAGAGGGGCAGAGCGGTGACACTGAAGCTTTCTTT.

This clonotype occurred many times. This chain joins TRBV6-5 and TRBJ1-5, with D possibly being TRBD1 (5 bases). Germline CDR1 MNHEY, CDR2 SVGAGI. The CDR3 has 15 residues. V lost 1 base to trimming and J lost 0 bases, with 7 bases between them. CDR3 protein: CASSYFQGSNQPQHF. In DNA form, the CDR3 reads TGTGCCAGCAGTTACTTCCAGGGTAGCAATCAGCCCCAGCATTTT.

This clonotype was found a few times. CDR3 nucleotide sequence: TGTGCCAGTAGTCTCATGACAACTACCGGGGAGCTGTTTTTT. It is translated as CASSLMTTTGELFF. The chain combines TRBV19 with TRBJ2-2; no clear D. CDR1 and CDR2 (germline): LNHDA, SQIVND (reference sequence). V was pared by 5 bases and J by 5 bases, with 12 bases between. The CDR3 sequence is 14 residues long.

This clonotype occurred a few times. This sequence joins TRBV2 and TRBJ1-2; D is ambiguous. The CDR3 has 16 residues. Germline CDR1 reads SNHLY; CDR2 reads FYNNEI. V shed 5 bases and J shed 2 bases, with 18 bases lying between them. CDR3 sequence (DNA): TGTGCCAGCAGTCCCAATGCTTGGACCCGAAACTATGGCTACACCTTC. Its protein is CASSPNAWTRNYGYTF.

The rearrangement links TRBV20-1 to TRBJ1-6; TRBD1 might be the D (6 bases). This CDR3 is built from 17 residues. With 0 bases removed from V and 10 bases from J, the gap between germline ends came to 22 bases. CDR1 is DFQATT and CDR2 is SNEGSKA in the germline V gene (reference sequence). CDR3 residues: CSARDQAGRGRISPLHF. As DNA, the CDR3 is TGCAGTGCTAGAGATCAGGCGGGCAGGGGAAGGATCTCACCCCTCCACTTT.

Turning to this clonotype: This may stem from a read error, because a much larger clone lies one nucleotide away. The chain joins TRBV27 to TRBJ2-3; 8 bases are shared with TRBD1. The V and J ends lost 7 bases and 3 bases, in that order; junction bases with no gene match: 12. Per germline, CDR1 MNHEY and CDR2 SMNVEV (reference sequence). The CDR3 is made up of 16 amino acids. The CDR3 protein is CASTAWDRLVTDTQYF. The CDR3 nucleotides read TGTGCCAGCACCGCGTGGGACAGGCTGGTAACAGATACGCAGTATTTT.

This clonotype was detected many times. V usage is TRBV6-5 and J usage is TRBJ2-7; 10 bases line up with TRBD1. V lost 1 base to trimming and J lost 2 bases; unmatched junction nucleotides: 2. The CDR3 spans 15 residues. Germline values: CDR1 MNHEY, CDR2 SVGAGI. The CDR3 loop reads CASSYLTGGTYEQYF. DNA for the CDR3: TGTGCCAGCAGTTACTTGACAGGGGGCACCTACGAGCAGTACTTC.

This clonotype has a handful of counts. Written as DNA, the CDR3 is TGCAGTGCACATCAGGCGGGGGTCGGAGAACAAGAGACCCAGTACTTC. The encoded protein is CSAHQAGVGEQETQYF. This rearrangement joins TRBV20-1 to TRBJ2-5, with 7 nucleotides matching TRBD2. Trimming at V came to 6 bases and at J to 2 bases, leaving 15 bases not matched to a gene. Germline CDR1 is DFQATT and CDR2 is SNEGSKA (reference sequence). The CDR3 contains 16 residues.

The rearrangement joins TRBV5-6 to TRBJ1-5; 7 nucleotides line up with TRBD1. The ends lost 4 bases at V and 6 bases at J; junction bases unmatched: 4. This CDR3 is 13 amino acids long. CDR1 and CDR2 from the germline V gene are SGHDT and YYEEEE. The CDR3 coding sequence is TGTGCCAGCAGCCGGGACAGAAGTCAGCCCCAGCATTTT. Residues: CASSRDRSQPQHF.

The rearrangement joins TRBV29-1 to TRBJ1-2; D is ambiguous. The CDR3 has 13 residues. V lost 1 base and J 7 bases, leaving 13 bases between the germline ends. Germline loops: CDR1 SQVTM, CDR2 ANQGSEA. The CDR3 here is CSVEGGSGFGYTF. The CDR3 nucleotides read TGCAGCGTTGAAGGGGGAAGCGGCTTTGGCTACACCTTC.

This clonotype was seen ten or more times. This chain joins TRBV12-5 and TRBJ2-7, with 7 bases that match TRBD1. J was trimmed by 6 bases and V by 4 bases; bases with no gene match: 6. The length of the CDR3 is 13 residues. Germline V gives CDR1 LGHNT, CDR2 FRNRAP. CDR3 sequence: CASGWGTGVEQYF. Here the CDR3 DNA reads TGTGCTAGTGGTTGGGGAACAGGGGTCGAGCAGTACTTC.

Regarding this clonotype: Because it lacks the conserved phenylalanine or tryptophan at the end, this CDR3 is likely a read error. The J gene is TRBJ2-2, the V gene TRBV3-1; 10 nucleotides align to TRBD2. The ends lost 0 bases at V and 0 bases at J; junction bases unmatched: 4. Germline CDR1 is LGHDT and CDR2 is YNNKEL (reference sequence). The CDR3 sequence is 18 residues long. CDR3 coding DNA: TGTGCCAGCAGCCAAGATCTAGCGGGAGCCACGAACACCGGGGAGCTGTTTTCT. This translates into CASSQDLAGATNTGELFS.

A few counts support this clonotype. V is TRBV20-1 and J is TRBJ2-7; no clear D. Germline CDR1 and CDR2: DFQATT and SNEGSKA (reference sequence). Between the trimmed V and J ends, which lost 3 bases and 4 bases, there was a span of 13 bases. The CDR3 has 13 residues. For the CDR3, the DNA is TGCAGTGCTAGGGATCGTGGACCTTACGAGCAGTACTTC. Its protein product is CSARDRGPYEQYF.

This clonotype was observed many times. The chain combines TRBV6-5 with TRBJ2-5; 7 bases line up with TRBD2. CDR1 is MNHEY, CDR2 SVGAGI, per germline. V was clipped by 10 bases and J by 1 base; unmatched bases: 6. The CDR3 is 13 amino acids. The DNA for the CDR3 is TGTGCCACCCATGGCGGGGGCCAAGAGACCCAGTACTTC. This translates into CATHGGGQETQYF.